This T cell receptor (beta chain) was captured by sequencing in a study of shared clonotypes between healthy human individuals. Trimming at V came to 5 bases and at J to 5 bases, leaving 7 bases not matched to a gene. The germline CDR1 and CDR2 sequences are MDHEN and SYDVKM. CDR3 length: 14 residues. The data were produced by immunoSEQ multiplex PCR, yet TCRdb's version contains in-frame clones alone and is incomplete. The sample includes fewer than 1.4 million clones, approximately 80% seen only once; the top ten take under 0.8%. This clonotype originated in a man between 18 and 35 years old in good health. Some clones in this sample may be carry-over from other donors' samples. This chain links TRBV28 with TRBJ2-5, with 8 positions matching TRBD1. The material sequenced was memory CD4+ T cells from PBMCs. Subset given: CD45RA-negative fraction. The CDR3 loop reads CASSPAGGTETQYF. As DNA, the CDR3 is TGTGCCAGCAGTCCCGCAGGGGGCACGGAGACCCAGTACTTC.